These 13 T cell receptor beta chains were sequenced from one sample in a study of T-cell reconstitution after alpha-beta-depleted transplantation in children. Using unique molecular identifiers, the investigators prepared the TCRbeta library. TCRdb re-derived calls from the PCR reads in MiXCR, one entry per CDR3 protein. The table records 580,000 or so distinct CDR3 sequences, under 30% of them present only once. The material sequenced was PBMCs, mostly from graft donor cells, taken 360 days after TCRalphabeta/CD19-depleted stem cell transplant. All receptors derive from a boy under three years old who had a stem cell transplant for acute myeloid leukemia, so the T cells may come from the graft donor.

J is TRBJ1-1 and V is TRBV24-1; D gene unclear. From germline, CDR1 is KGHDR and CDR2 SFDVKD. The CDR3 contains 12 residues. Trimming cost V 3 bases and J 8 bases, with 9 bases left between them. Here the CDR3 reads CATSDPAFEAFF. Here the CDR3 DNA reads TGTGCCACCAGTGATCCGGCTTTCGAAGCTTTCTTT.

CDR3 sequence (DNA): TGTGCCAGCAGCTTGGCCAGTCTAGCTCACGAGCAGTACTTC. Its translation is CASSLASLAHEQYF. The rearrangement links TRBV5-8 to TRBJ2-7; perhaps TRBD2 as D (5 bases). The germline V and J ends were trimmed by 0 bases and 5 bases, with 12 bases remaining between them. CDR1 is SGHTS, CDR2 YDEGEE, per germline. This CDR3 is built from 14 residues.

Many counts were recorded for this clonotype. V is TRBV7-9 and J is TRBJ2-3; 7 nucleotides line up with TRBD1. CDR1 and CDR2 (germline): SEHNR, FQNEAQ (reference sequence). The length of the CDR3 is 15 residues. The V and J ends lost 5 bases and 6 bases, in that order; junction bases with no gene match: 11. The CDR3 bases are TGTGCCAGCAGCCCCGGGACAGTCTTTTCGGATACGCAGTATTTT. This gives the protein CASSPGTVFSDTQYF.

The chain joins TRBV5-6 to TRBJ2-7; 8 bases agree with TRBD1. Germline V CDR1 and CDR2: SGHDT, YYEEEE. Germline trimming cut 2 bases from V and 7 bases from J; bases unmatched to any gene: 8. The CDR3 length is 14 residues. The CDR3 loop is CASSFGTGVFEQYF. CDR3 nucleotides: TGTGCCAGCAGCTTCGGGACAGGAGTTTTTGAGCAGTACTTC.

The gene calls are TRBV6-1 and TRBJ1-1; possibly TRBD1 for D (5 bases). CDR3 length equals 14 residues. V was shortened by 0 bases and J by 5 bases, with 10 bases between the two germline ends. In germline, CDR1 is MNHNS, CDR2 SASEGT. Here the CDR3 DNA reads TGTGCCAGCAGTGAAGCGCGGGGGTGGACTGAAGCTTTCTTT. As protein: CASSEARGWTEAFF.

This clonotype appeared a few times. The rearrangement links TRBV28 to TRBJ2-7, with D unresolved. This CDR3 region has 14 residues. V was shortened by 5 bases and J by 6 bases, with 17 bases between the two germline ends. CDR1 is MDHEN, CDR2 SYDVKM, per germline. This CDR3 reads CASSLRASQSEQYV. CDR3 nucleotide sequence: TGTGCCAGCAGTCTCCGGGCCTCTCAGAGCGAGCAGTACGTC.

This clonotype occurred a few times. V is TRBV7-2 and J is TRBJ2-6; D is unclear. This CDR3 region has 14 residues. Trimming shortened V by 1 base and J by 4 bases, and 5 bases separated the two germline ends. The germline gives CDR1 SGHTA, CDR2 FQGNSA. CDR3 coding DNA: TGTGCCAGCAGCTTAGAAATCGGGGCCAACGTCCTGACTTTC. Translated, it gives CASSLEIGANVLTF.

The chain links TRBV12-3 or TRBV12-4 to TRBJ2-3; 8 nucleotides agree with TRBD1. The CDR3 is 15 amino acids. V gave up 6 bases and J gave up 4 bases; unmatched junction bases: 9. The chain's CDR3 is CASSPSGDRSDTQYF. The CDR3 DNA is TGTGCCAGCAGCCCGTCCGGGGACAGGTCAGATACGCAGTATTTT.

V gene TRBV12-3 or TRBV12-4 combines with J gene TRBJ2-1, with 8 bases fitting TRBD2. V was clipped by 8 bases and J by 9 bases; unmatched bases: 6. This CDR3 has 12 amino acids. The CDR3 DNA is TGTGCCAGCGGACTAGCAAACATTGAGCAGTTCTTC. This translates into CASGLANIEQFF.

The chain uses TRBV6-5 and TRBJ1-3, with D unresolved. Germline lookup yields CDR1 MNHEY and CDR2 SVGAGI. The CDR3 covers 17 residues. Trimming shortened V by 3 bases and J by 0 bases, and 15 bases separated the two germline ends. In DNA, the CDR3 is TGTGCCAGCAGTTATTCCGTCAGTGCCAGCTCTGGAAACACCATATATTTT. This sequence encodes CASSYSVSASSGNTIYF.

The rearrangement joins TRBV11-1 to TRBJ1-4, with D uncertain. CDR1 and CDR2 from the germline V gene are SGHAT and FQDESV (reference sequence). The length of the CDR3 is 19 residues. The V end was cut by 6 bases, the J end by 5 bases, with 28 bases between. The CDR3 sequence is CASRPSRVKGPTENEKLFF. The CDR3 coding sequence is TGTGCCAGCAGGCCGAGTCGGGTGAAGGGTCCTACCGAGAATGAAAAACTGTTTTTT.

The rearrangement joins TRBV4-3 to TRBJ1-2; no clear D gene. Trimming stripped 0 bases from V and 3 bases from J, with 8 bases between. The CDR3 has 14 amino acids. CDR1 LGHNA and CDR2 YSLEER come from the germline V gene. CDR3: CASSQDTYDYGYTF. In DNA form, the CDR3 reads TGCGCCAGCAGCCAAGATACCTACGACTATGGCTACACCTTC.

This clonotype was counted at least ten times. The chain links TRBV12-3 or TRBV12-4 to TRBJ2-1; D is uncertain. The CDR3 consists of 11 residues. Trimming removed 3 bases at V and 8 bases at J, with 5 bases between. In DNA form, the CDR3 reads TGTGCCAGCAGTTTCGCGGATGAGCAGTTCTTC. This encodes CASSFADEQFF.